Shown below are 10 T cell receptor beta chains from a single sample sequenced in a study of shared clonotypes between healthy human individuals (dated by TCRdb to 2018 to 2021). The library was generated by the immunoSEQ multiplex PCR assay. TCRdb provides this immuneACCESS table in a form limited to in-frame rearrangements. Some clones are lacking; in checked studies, under half of them reflect an unresolved V gene, and why the rest are absent is not known. The sample table records around 480,000 clones; 75% to 80% of these occur just once. Under 15% of the sample belongs to the ten largest clones. The sequenced sample consisted of PBMCs. The receptors come from a woman between 35 and 50 years old in good health. Some clones in this sample may be carry-over from other donors' samples.

The chain recombines TRBV18 with TRBJ1-5; D gene unclear. This CDR3 region has 13 residues. The germline V gene encodes CDR1 KGHSH and CDR2 LQKENI. V shed 2 bases and J shed 8 bases, with 10 bases lying between them. The CDR3 loop reads CASSPSYVEPQHF. The CDR3 DNA reads TGTGCCAGCTCACCATCTTATGTGGAGCCCCAGCATTTT.

This chain connects TRBV5-1 to TRBJ2-7, with D possibly being TRBD1 (7 bases). This CDR3 contains 13 residues. V lost 6 bases and J 1 base, leaving 11 bases between the germline ends. Germline-derived CDR1 and CDR2 are SGHRS and YFSETQ. The DNA for the CDR3 is TGCGCCAGCAACGCAGGGGGGTCCTACGAGCAGTACTTC. This translates into CASNAGGSYEQYF.

This sequence joins TRBV15 and TRBJ2-1; D may be TRBD2 (6 bases). V was cut by 5 bases and J by 6 bases, with 20 bases left in between. From germline, CDR1 is LNHNV and CDR2 YYDKDF (reference sequence). The CDR3 loop spans 16 amino acids. The chain's CDR3 is CATSHKTRDFPNEQFF. Here the CDR3 DNA reads TGTGCCACCAGCCATAAAACGCGGGACTTCCCCAATGAGCAGTTCTTC. The variable domain in full, with the rest retrieved from reference TRBV15 and TRBJ2-1, is DAMVIQNPRYQVTQFGKPVTLSCSQTLNHNVMYWYQQKSSQAPKLLFHYYDKDFNNEADTPDNFQSRRPNTSFCFLDIRSPGLGDTAMYLCATSHKTRDFPNEQFFGPGTRLTVL.

Within the sample, this clone is medium-sized. The CDR3 loop reads CASSFYRATEAFF. In nucleotides, the CDR3 is TGCGCCAGCAGCTTTTACAGGGCCACTGAAGCTTTCTTT. The rearrangement uses TRBV5-1 and TRBJ1-1; a possible D gene is TRBD1 (6 bases). CDR1 SGHRS and CDR2 YFSETQ come from the germline V gene. The CDR3 loop spans 13 amino acids. Between the trimmed V and J ends, which lost 2 bases and 4 bases, there was a span of 9 bases.

Here the CDR3 reads CASSGGVGEQFF. CDR3 DNA sequence: TGTGCCAGCAGCGGAGGGGTCGGTGAGCAGTTCTTC. This chain uses TRBV2 with TRBJ2-1, with TRBD2 as a possible D gene (6 bases). CDR3 size: 12 residues. Trimming left V 6 bases short and J 9 bases short, with 12 bases between. CDR1 and CDR2 from the germline V gene are SNHLY and FYNNEI.

Comment on this clone: A much larger clone lies a single base off, so this may be a read error. This sample also contains other DNA sequences that code for the same CDR3. The chain links TRBV7-3 to TRBJ2-5; D is possibly TRBD1 (5 bases). V lost 2 bases, J lost 5 bases, and 9 bases lay in between. CDR1 is SGHTA, CDR2 FQGTGA, per germline. The CDR3 sequence is 13 residues long. The CDR3 DNA is TGTGCCAGCAGCTTATGGGGCCAGGAGACCCAGTACTTC. Amino acid sequence: CASSLWGQETQYF.

This clone was picked up many times. The chain links TRBV5-4 to TRBJ2-7; 10 bases are a match to TRBD1. This CDR3 comprises 15 residues. The V and J ends lost 4 bases and 4 bases, in that order; junction bases with no gene match: 8. Germline V lookup: CDR1 SGHNT, CDR2 YYREEE (reference sequence). CDR3 residues: CASSPGQGQGYEQYF. The DNA for the CDR3 is TGTGCCAGCAGCCCGGGACAGGGGCAAGGGTACGAGCAGTACTTC.

The J gene is TRBJ2-1, the V gene TRBV18; possible D gene TRBD2, 5 bases. Germline loops: CDR1 KGHSH, CDR2 LQKENI. The CDR3 runs 15 residues. V lost 4 bases and J lost 3, with 13 bases in between. The CDR3 nucleotides are TGTGCCAGCTCACTACTGGGCGGACTCTACAATGAGCAGTTCTTC. Encoded protein: CASSLLGGLYNEQFF.

J is TRBJ2-5 and V is TRBV28; 8 bases map to TRBD1. The CDR3 extends over 15 amino acids. The J segment lost 6 bases and the V segment lost 3 bases, leaving 9 bases of the junction unmatched. Germline CDR1 MDHEN, CDR2 SYDVKM. CDR3 loop: CASSFDGQGLKTQYF. CDR3 nucleotide sequence: TGTGCCAGCAGTTTTGACGGACAGGGTCTGAAGACCCAGTACTTC.

Worth noting for this clone: Other nucleotide sequences from this sample produce the same CDR3. The chain has TRBV6-4 and TRBJ2-1; the match to TRBD2 covers 9 bases. The CDR3 runs 15 residues. Trimming at V came to 0 bases and at J to 4 bases, leaving 1 base not matched to a gene. Germline lookup yields CDR1 MRHNA and CDR2 SNTAGT. Here the CDR3 reads CASSDSSGSYNEQFF. For the CDR3, the DNA is TGTGCCAGCAGTGACTCTAGCGGGAGTTACAATGAGCAGTTCTTC.